Listed below are T cell receptor beta chains from one sample, sequenced in a study of breast tumors, draining lymph nodes, adjacent tissues. TCRdb redid the calling of the multiplex PCR reads with MiXCR, one entry per CDR3 protein. The profile shows about 130,000 distinct CDR3 sequences, 21% of them singletons. Sequencing used axillary lymph node tissue. The origin of the receptors is a female donor with breast cancer. Some clones in this sample may be carry-over from other donors' samples. The CDR3 runs from the conserved cysteine through the conserved F or W. Fields, in order: J gene, V gene, clone size, D gene, CDR3 protein, CDR3 DNA. The D gene is left open where the match is weak. The size field is filled for only some rows; it gives once, few, many or a size class.

J gene: TRBJ1-6; V gene: TRBV30; clone size: many; D gene: NA; CDR3 protein: CAWSVGLWGGQSPLHF; CDR3 DNA: TGTGCCTGGAGTGTAGGGTTGTGGGGGGGCCAATCACCCCTCCACTTT
J gene: TRBJ2-4; V gene: TRBV20-1; clone size: few; D gene: NA; CDR3 protein: CSARRVLKNIQYF; CDR3 DNA: TGCAGTGCTAGGAGGGTGCTCAAAAACATTCAGTACTTC
J gene: TRBJ2-7; V gene: TRBV20-1; clone size: many; D gene: NA; CDR3 protein: CSARPNYEQYF; CDR3 DNA: TGCAGTGCTAGGCCAAACTACGAGCAGTACTTC
J gene: TRBJ1-3; V gene: TRBV10-2; clone size: many; D gene: NA; CDR3 protein: CASSPPPGNSGNTIYF; CDR3 DNA: TGCGCCAGCAGTCCGCCGCCCGGGAACTCTGGAAACACCATATATTTT
J gene: TRBJ2-2; V gene: TRBV2; clone size: many; D gene: TRBD1; CDR3 protein: CASLGTGANTGELFF; CDR3 DNA: TGTGCCAGCCTAGGGACAGGAGCGAACACCGGGGAGCTGTTTTTT
J gene: TRBJ2-2; V gene: TRBV7-6; clone size: many; D gene: NA; CDR3 protein: CASSTLGPTLAGELFF; CDR3 DNA: TGTGCCAGCAGCACGTTGGGGCCTACATTGGCCGGGGAGCTGTTTTTT
J gene: TRBJ1-1; V gene: TRBV20-1; clone size: NA; D gene: NA; CDR3 protein: CSAEARNTEASF; CDR3 DNA: TGCAGTGCCGAGGCCCGGAACACTGAAGCTTCCTTT
J gene: TRBJ2-3; V gene: TRBV4-1; clone size: many; D gene: NA; CDR3 protein: CASSPLPSLKSTDTQYF; CDR3 DNA: TGCGCCAGCAGCCCCCTGCCCAGCCTTAAAAGCACAGATACGCAGTATTTT
J gene: TRBJ2-1; V gene: TRBV5-4; clone size: many; D gene: TRBD1; CDR3 protein: CASRPGQRHNEQFF; CDR3 DNA: TGTGCCAGCAGACCGGGACAGCGACACAATGAGCAGTTCTTC
J gene: TRBJ1-5; V gene: TRBV11-2; clone size: many; D gene: NA; CDR3 protein: CASSLRERQPQHF; CDR3 DNA: TGTGCCAGCAGCTTAAGGGAGAGACAGCCCCAGCATTTT
J gene: TRBJ2-1; V gene: TRBV5-1; clone size: many; D gene: TRBD2; CDR3 protein: CASSKNSRTSSYNEQFF; CDR3 DNA: TGCGCCAGCAGCAAGAATTCAAGGACTAGCTCCTACAATGAGCAGTTCTTC
J gene: TRBJ2-2; V gene: TRBV2; clone size: many; D gene: TRBD2; CDR3 protein: CARERELGTGELFF; CDR3 DNA: TGTGCCAGAGAGCGGGAGCTGGGCACCGGGGAGCTGTTTTTT
J gene: TRBJ2-1; V gene: TRBV20-1; clone size: many; D gene: NA; CDR3 protein: CSARGTTRGRSSYNEQFF; CDR3 DNA: TGCAGTGCTAGAGGTACTACTCGCGGGCGTAGCTCCTACAATGAGCAGTTCTTC
J gene: TRBJ2-1; V gene: TRBV20-1; clone size: many; D gene: TRBD2; CDR3 protein: CSARDRTSGHYNEQFF; CDR3 DNA: TGCAGTGCTAGAGATAGAACTAGCGGCCACTACAATGAGCAGTTCTTC
J gene: TRBJ2-3; V gene: TRBV30; clone size: NA; D gene: TRBD2; CDR3 protein: CAWSRTSGTDTQYF; CDR3 DNA: TGTGCCTGGAGTAGGACTAGCGGCACAGATACGCAGTATTTT
J gene: TRBJ1-2; V gene: TRBV6-5; clone size: few; D gene: TRBD1; CDR3 protein: CASTSQGAADIYGYTF; CDR3 DNA: TGTGCCAGTACTTCACAGGGGGCTGCAGACATCTATGGCTACACCTTC
J gene: TRBJ2-3; V gene: TRBV30; clone size: many; D gene: NA; CDR3 protein: CAWKEAGHLDTQYF; CDR3 DNA: TGTGCCTGGAAGGAGGCAGGACACCTGGATACGCAGTATTTT
J gene: TRBJ2-3; V gene: TRBV20-1; clone size: many; D gene: TRBD2; CDR3 protein: CSAPSGNADTQYF; CDR3 DNA: TGCAGTGCCCCGAGCGGGAATGCAGATACGCAGTATTTT
J gene: TRBJ1-5; V gene: TRBV30; clone size: many; D gene: NA; CDR3 protein: CAWSVQGGSNQPQHF; CDR3 DNA: TGTGCCTGGAGTGTACAGGGTGGGAGCAATCAGCCCCAGCATTTT
J gene: TRBJ1-2; V gene: TRBV24-1; clone size: many; D gene: NA; CDR3 protein: CATSDSGLYGYTF; CDR3 DNA: TGTGCCACCAGTGATTCGGGCCTTTATGGCTACACCTTC